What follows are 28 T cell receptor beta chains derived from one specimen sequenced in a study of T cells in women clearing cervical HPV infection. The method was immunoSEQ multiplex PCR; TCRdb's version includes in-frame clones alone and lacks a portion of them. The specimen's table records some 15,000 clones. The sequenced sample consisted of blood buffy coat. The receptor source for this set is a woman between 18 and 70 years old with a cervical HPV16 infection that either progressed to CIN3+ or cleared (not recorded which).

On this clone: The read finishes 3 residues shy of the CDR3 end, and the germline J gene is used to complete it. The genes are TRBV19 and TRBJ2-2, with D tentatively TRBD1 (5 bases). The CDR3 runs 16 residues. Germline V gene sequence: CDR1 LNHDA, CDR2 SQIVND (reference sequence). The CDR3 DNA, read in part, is TGTGCCAGTAAGCACGGACAAGAGGCTGGGGCCAACGTG. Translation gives CASKHGQEAGANV. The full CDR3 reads CASKHGQEAGANVLFF.

The sequenced CDR3 bases are TGCAGTGCCCAGGCTGCAACTAATGAAAAA. Amino acids: CSAQAATNEK. The CDR3, in full, reads CSAQAATNEKLFF. The chain recombines TRBV20-1 with TRBJ1-4; D ambiguous. The read falls 3 residues short of the CDR3 end, and the missing part is taken from the germline J gene. Germline values: CDR1 DFQATT, CDR2 SNEGSKA (reference sequence). The CDR3 extends over 13 amino acids. The ends were cut back, 6 bases at V and 0 bases at J, with 8 bases in the middle.

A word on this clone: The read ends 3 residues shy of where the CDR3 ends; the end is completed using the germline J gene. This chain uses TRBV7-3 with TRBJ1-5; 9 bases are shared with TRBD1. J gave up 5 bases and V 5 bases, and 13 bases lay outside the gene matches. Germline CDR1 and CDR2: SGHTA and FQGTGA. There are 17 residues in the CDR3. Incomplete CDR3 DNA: TGTGCCAGCAGCCCTCCAGGGACAGGGAATGTGCATCAGCCC. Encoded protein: CASSPPGTGNVHQP. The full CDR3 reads CASSPPGTGNVHQPQHF.

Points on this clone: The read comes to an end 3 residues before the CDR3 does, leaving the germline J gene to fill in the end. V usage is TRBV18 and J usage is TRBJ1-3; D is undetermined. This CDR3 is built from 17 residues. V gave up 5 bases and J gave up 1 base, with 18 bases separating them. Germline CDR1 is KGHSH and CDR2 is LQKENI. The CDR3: CASSAYNNAGSGNTIYF. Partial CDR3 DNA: TGTGCCAGCTCAGCCTATAACAATGCGGGGTCTGGAAACACC.

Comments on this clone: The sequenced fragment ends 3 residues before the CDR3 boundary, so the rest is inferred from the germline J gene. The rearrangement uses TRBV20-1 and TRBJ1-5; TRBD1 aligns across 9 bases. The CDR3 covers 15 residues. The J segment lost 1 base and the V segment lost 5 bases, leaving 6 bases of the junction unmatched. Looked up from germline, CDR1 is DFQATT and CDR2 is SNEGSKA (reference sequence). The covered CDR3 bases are TGCAGTGCTGGACAGGGGCCGGCGAGCAATCAGCCC. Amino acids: CSAGQGPASNQP. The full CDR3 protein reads CSAGQGPASNQPQHF.

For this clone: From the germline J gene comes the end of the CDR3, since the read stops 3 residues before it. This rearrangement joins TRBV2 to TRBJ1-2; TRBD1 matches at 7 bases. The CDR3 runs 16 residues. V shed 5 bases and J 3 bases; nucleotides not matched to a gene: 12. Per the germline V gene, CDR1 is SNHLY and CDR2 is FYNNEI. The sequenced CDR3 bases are TGTGCCAGCAGTAGACTTATCCAGGGGACAGACTATGGC. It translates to CASSRLIQGTDYG. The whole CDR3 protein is CASSRLIQGTDYGYTF.

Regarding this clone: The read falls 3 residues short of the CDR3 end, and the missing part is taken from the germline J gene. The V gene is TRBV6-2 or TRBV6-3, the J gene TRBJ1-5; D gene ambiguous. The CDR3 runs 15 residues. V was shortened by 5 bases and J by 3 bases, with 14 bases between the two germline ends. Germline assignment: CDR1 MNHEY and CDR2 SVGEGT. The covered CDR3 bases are TGTGCCAGCAGTGACCCGGGGTCCAACAATCAGCCC. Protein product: CASSDPGSNNQP. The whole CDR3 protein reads CASSDPGSNNQPQHF.

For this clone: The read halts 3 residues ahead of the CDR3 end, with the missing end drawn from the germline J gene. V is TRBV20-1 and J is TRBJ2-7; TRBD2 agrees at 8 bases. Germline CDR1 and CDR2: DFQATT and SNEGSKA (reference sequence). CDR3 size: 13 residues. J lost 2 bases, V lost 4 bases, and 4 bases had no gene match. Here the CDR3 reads CSANIAGTYEQYF. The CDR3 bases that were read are TGCAGTGCTAACATAGCGGGGACCTACGAG.

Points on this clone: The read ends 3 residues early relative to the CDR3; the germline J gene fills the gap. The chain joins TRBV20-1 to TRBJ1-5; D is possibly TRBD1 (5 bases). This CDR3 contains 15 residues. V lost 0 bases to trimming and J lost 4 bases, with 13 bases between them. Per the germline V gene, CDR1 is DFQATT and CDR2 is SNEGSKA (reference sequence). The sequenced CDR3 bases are TGCAGTGCTAGAGATGGATCCGGGGGGAATCAGCCC. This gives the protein CSARDGSGGNQP. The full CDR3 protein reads CSARDGSGGNQPQHF.

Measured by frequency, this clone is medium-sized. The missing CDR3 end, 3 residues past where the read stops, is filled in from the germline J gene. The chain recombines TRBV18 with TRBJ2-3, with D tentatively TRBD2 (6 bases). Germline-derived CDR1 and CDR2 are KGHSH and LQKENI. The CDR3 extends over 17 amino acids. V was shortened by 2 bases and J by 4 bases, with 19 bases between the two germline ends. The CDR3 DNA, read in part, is TGTGCCAGCTCACCATTTTCTAGCGTAAGTCGATCAGATACG. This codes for CASSPFSSVSRSDT. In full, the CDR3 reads CASSPFSSVSRSDTQYF.

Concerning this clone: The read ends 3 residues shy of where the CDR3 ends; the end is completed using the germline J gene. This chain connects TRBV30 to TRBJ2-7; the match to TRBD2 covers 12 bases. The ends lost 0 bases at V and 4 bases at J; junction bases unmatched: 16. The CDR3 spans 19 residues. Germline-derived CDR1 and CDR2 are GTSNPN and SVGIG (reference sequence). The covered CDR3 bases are TGTGCCTGGAGTGTACCAGGGCTAGCGGGAGGGAGGTGGAGGTACGAG. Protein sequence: CAWSVPGLAGGRWRYE. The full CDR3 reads CAWSVPGLAGGRWRYEQYF.

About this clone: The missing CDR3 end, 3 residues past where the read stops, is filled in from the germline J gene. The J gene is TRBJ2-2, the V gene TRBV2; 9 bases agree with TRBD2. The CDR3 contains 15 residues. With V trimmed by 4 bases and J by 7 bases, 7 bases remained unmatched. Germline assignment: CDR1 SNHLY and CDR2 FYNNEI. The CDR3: CASSAGSGGSGELFF. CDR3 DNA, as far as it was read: TGTGCCAGCAGTGCGGGTAGCGGGGGTAGCGGGGAG. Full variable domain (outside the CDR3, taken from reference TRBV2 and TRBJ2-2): EPEVTQTPSHQVTQMGQEVILRCVPISNHLYFYWYRQILGQKVEFLVSFYNNEISEKSEIFDDQFSVERPDGSNFTLKIRSTKLEDSAMYFCASSAGSGGSGELFFGEGSRLTVL.

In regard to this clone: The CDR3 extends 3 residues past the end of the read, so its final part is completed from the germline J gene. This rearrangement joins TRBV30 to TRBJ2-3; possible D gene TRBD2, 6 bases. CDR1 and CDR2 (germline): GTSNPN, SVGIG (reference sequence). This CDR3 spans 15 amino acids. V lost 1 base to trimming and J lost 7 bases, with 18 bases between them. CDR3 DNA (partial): TGTGCCTGGAGTGACCCGGGACTCATCACTAATACG. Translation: CAWSDPGLITNT. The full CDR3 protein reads CAWSDPGLITNTQYF.

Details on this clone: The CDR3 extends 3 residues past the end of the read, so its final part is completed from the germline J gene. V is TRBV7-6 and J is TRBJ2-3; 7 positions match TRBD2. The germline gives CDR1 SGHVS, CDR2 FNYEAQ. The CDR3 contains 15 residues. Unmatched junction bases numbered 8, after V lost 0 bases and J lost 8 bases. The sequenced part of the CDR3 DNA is TGTGCCAGCAGCTTAGCGGCGGGGGAAGGAGGTACG. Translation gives CASSLAAGEGGT. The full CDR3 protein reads CASSLAAGEGGTQYF.

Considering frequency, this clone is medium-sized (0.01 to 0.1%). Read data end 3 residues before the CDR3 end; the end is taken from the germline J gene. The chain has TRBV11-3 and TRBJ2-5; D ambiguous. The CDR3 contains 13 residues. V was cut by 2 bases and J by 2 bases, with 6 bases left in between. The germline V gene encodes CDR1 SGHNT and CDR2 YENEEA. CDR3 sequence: CASSLQVQETQYF. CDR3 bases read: TGTGCCAGCAGCTTACAGGTACAAGAGACC. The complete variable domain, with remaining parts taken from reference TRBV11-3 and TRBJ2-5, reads EAGVVQSPRYKIIEKKQPVAFWCNPISGHNTLYWYLQNLGQGPELLIRYENEEAVDDSQLPKDRFSAERLKGVDSTLKIQPAELGDSAVYLCASSLQVQETQYFGPGTRLLVL.

The CDR3: CASSSTDSGNSPLFF. CDR3 DNA, as far as it was read: TGTGCCAGCAGCTCTACGGACAGTGGGAATTCACCG. The rearrangement links TRBV5-6 to TRBJ2-2, with D possibly TRBD1 on 6 matching bases. The CDR3 extends 3 residues past the end of the read, so its final part is completed from the germline J gene. The CDR3 is made up of 15 amino acids. From germline, CDR1 is SGHDT and CDR2 YYEEEE.

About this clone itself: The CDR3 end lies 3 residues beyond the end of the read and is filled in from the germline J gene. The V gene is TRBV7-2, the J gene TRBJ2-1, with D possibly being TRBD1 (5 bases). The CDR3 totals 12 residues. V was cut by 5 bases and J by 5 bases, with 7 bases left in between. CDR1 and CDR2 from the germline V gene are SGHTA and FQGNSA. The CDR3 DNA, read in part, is TGTGCCAGCAGCCCCAGGGACAATGAG. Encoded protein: CASSPRDNE. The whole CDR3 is CASSPRDNEQFF.

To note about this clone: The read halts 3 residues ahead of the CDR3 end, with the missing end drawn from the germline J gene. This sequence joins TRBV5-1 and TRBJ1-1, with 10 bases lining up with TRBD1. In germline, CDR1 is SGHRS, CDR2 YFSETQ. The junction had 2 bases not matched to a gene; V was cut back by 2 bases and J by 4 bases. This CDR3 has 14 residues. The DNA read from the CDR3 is TGCGCCAGCAGCTTCGGACAGGGGGTCACTGAA. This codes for CASSFGQGVTE. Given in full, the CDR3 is CASSFGQGVTEAFF.

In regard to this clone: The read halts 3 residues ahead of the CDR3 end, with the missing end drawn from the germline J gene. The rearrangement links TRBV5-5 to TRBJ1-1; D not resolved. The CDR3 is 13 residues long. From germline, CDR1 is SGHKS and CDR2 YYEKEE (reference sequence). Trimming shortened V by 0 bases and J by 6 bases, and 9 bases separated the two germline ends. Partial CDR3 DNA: TGTGCCAGCAGCTTGGGAATAGTCCCTGAA. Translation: CASSLGIVPE. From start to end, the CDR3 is CASSLGIVPEAFF.

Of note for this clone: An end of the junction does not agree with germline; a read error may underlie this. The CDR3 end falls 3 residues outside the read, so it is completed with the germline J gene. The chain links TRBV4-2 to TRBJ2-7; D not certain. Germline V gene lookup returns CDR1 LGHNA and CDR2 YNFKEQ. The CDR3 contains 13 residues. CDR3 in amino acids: CASSQDADYEQYF. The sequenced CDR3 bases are TGCGCCAGCAGCCAAGACGCGGATTACGAG.

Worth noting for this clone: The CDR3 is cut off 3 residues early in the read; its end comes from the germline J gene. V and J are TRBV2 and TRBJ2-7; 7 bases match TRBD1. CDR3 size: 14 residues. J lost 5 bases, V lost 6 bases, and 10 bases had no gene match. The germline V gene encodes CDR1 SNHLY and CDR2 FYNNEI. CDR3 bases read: TGTGCCAGCAGCCCCAACGACAGGGTAAACGAG. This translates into CASSPNDRVNE. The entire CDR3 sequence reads CASSPNDRVNEQYF.

The CDR3 here is CSVEGQGLAYEQYF. CDR3 bases read: TGCAGCGTTGAAGGACAGGGGTTGGCCTACGAG. The chain is built from TRBV29-1 and TRBJ2-7; 8 bases line up with TRBD1. With the read ending 3 residues before the CDR3 end, the germline J gene is used to fill in that end. V shed 1 base and J 2 bases; nucleotides not matched to a gene: 4. Germline CDR1 is SQVTM and CDR2 is ANQGSEA. This CDR3 has 14 amino acids.

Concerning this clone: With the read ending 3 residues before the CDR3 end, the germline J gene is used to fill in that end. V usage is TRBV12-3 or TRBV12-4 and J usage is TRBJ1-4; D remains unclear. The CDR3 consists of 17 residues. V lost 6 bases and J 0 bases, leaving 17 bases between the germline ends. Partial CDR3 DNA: TGTGCCAGCAGCTATATCAACCCGCTAGCAACTAATGAAAAA. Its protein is CASSYINPLATNEK. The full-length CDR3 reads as CASSYINPLATNEKLFF.

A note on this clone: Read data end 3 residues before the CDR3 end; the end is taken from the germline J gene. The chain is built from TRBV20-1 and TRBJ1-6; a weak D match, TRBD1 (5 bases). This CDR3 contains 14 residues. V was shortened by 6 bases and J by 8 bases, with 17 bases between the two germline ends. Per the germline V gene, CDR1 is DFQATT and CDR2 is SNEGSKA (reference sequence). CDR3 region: CSASPGAGYSPLHF. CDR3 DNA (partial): TGCAGTGCCTCCCCCGGGGCGGGGTATTCACCC.

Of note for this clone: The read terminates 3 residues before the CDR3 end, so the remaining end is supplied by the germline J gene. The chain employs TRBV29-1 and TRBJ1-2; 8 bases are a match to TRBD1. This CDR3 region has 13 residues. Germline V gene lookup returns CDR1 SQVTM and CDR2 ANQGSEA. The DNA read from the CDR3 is TGCAGCGTTGACGGGCAGGGGGCGGGGGGC. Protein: CSVDGQGAGG. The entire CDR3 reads CSVDGQGAGGYTF.

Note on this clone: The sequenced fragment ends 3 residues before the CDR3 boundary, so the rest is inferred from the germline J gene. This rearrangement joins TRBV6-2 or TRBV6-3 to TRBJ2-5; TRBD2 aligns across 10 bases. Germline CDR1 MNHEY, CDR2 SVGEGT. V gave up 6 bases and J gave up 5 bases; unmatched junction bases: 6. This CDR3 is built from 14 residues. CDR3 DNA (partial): TGTGCCAGCAGCCTAGCGGGGGCCAGGGAGACC. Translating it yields CASSLAGARET. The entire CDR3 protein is CASSLAGARETQYF.

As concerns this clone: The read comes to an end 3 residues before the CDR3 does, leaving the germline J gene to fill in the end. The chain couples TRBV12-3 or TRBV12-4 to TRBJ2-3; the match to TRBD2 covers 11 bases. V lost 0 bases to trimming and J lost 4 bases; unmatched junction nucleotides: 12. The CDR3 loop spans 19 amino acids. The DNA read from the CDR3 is TGTGCCAGCAGTTTAGCGCGATTAGCGGGAGGGCCTGTTTCAGATACG. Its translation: CASSLARLAGGPVSDT. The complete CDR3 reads CASSLARLAGGPVSDTQYF.

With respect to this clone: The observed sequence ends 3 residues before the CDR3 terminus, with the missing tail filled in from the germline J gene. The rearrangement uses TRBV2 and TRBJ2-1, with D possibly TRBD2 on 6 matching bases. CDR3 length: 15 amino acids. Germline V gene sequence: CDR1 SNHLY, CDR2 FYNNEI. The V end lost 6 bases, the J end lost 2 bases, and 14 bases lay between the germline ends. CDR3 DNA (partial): TGTGCCAGCAGACAGACTAGAGGGACCTACAATGAG. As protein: CASRQTRGTYNE. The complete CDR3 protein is CASRQTRGTYNEQFF.